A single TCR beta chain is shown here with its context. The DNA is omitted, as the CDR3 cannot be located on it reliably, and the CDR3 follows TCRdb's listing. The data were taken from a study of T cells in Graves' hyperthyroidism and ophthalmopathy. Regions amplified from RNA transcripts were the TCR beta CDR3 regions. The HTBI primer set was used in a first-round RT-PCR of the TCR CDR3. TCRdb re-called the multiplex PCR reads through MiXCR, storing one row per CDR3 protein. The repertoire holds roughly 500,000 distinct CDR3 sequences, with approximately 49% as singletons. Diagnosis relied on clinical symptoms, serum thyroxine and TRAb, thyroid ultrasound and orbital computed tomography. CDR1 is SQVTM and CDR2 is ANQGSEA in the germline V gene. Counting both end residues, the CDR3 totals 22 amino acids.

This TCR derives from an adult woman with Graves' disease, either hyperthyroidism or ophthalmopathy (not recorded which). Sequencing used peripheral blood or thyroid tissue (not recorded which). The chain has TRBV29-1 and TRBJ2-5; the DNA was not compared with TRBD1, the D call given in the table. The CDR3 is CSVEGGTVYFCAIGAGLETQYF.